This note documents a single TCR beta chain sequence. The junction does not match germline at one end; this may be a read error. This record comes from a study of T cells in Graves' hyperthyroidism and ophthalmopathy. The TCR beta CDR3 regions underwent amplification using RNA transcripts as the source. In the first-round RT-PCR of the TCR CDR3, the HTBI primer set was used. TCRdb itself ran the multiplex PCR reads through MiXCR, one entry per CDR3 protein. The table shows roughly 580,000 distinct CDR3 sequences, with roughly 50% occurring only once. The sample comprised peripheral blood or thyroid tissue (not recorded which). This TCR came from a woman aged 18-29 years with Graves' hyperthyroidism.

The CDR3 DNA is TGTGCCAGCAGCCCCACAGGGTTTGATTCACCCCTTCACTTT. The encoded protein is CASSPTGFDSPLHF. The chain carries TRBV7-2 and TRBJ1-6; weak D call: TRBD1 (6 bases). Germline lookup yields CDR1 SGHTA and CDR2 FQGNSA. This CDR3 contains 14 residues.